Each of the 32 T cell receptor beta chains below was sequenced from the same sample in a study of tumor-infiltrating lymphocytes in primary liver carcinoma. Constant-region priming of 500 ng total RNA yielded TCR beta cDNA. Three nested multiplex PCR rounds of slightly modified ARM-PCR generated TCR beta libraries. A C-beta reverse primer and TRBV1-TRBV30 forward primers served in each of the first two PCR rounds, at approximately 10 cycles apiece. One entry per CDR3 protein, called by TCRdb with MiXCR from the multiplex PCR reads. In the table there are some 30,000 distinct CDR3 sequences, roughly four fifths of which are singletons. The tissue used was unsorted bulk material of roughly 17-34 mg. RNA and DNA were co-extracted from it with the AllPrep DNA/RNA mini kit. The source material was liver tumor tissue from sampling region 5. The subset is: tumor region T5, tumor centre. These receptor sequences come from a man aged 40-50 years with primary liver carcinoma and hepatitis B virus infection.

The chain joins TRBV11-2 to TRBJ2-1; 7 bases are a match to TRBD2. This CDR3 is 15 amino acids long. V was pared by 7 bases and J by 0 bases, with 6 bases of the junction left unmatched. Germline V gives CDR1 SGHAT, CDR2 FQNNGV. CDR3 DNA sequence: TGTGCCAGCAAAATCGGCGGGAGCTCCTACAATGAGCAGTTCTTC. This encodes CASKIGGSSYNEQFF.

The rearrangement links TRBV11-2 to TRBJ2-1; 7 bases fit TRBD1. Trimming removed 6 bases from V and 4 bases from J; junction bases left unmatched: 9. Germline CDR1 and CDR2: SGHAT and FQNNGV. CDR3 length: 15 residues. DNA of the CDR3: TGTGCCAGCAGTGATCTAGCAGGGGGATACAATGAGCAGTTCTTC. Amino acid sequence: CASSDLAGGYNEQFF.

The CDR3 loop is CAISGFSGSVEQYF. CDR3 bases: TGTGCCATCAGTGGATTTAGCGGGAGTGTGGAGCAGTACTTC. This chain connects TRBV10-3 to TRBJ2-7; TRBD2 agrees at 9 bases. The CDR3 consists of 14 residues. Trimming at V came to 4 bases and at J to 7 bases, leaving 8 bases not matched to a gene. Germline lookup yields CDR1 ENHRY and CDR2 SYGVKD.

The chain recombines TRBV28 with TRBJ2-3, with D tentatively TRBD1 or TRBD2 (5 bases each). The CDR3 spans 16 residues. Germline CDR1 and CDR2: MDHEN and SYDVKM. Trimming shortened V by 4 bases and J by 2 bases, and 16 bases separated the two germline ends. The CDR3 DNA sequence: TGTGCCAGCAGTTCGAGGGGACCCTTTGTCACAGATACGCAGTATTTT. It specifies CASSSRGPFVTDTQYF.

This clonotype was counted many times. A much bigger clone sits one base away, suggesting this may be a read error. The gene calls are TRBV6-5 and TRBJ1-3, with 7 bases lining up with TRBD1. Germline assignment: CDR1 MNHEY and CDR2 SVGAGI. The CDR3 covers 15 residues. This chain's CDR3 is CVSSYDRVAGNTIYF. For the CDR3, the DNA is TGTGTCAGCAGTTATGACAGGGTGGCTGGAAACACCATATATTTT.

A note on this clonotype: The junction departs from the called germline gene at one end, perhaps through a read error. The chain couples TRBV6-5 to TRBJ2-7; 9 bases agree with TRBD2. Per the germline V gene, CDR1 is MNHEY and CDR2 is SVGAGI. CDR3 length equals 15 residues. This chain's CDR3 is CACSYRVSGGYEQYF. CDR3 sequence (DNA): TGTGCCTGCAGTTATCGGGTTAGCGGGGGCTACGAGCAGTACTTC.

Remarks on this clonotype: The CDR3 end shows no conserved phenylalanine or tryptophan, and so a read error is likely. The gene calls are TRBV6-5 and TRBJ2-2; D ambiguous. This CDR3 has 14 amino acids. Germline V gene data show CDR1 as MNHEY and CDR2 as SVGAGI. The CDR3 coding sequence is TGTGTCAGCAGTTACTCCAGTATTGCCGGGGAGCTGTTTCTT. It is translated as CVSSYSSIAGELFL.

This clonotype was observed a handful of times. The V call is TRBV11-2, the J call TRBJ2-5; TRBD2 aligns across 7 bases. This CDR3 spans 13 amino acids. Trimming took 8 bases from V and 0 from J; bases not matched to a gene: 3. Germline CDR1 reads SGHAT; CDR2 reads FQNNGV. The CDR3 here is CASGGGDQETQYF. CDR3 bases: TGTGCCAGCGGGGGGGGGGACCAAGAGACCCAGTACTTC.

This clonotype was observed a single time. A read error may produce the germline difference seen at one junction end. V gene TRBV6-1 combines with J gene TRBJ1-3; the D gene is possibly TRBD1 (5 bases). The CDR3 covers 16 residues. In germline, CDR1 is MNHNS, CDR2 SASEGT. The CDR3 sequence is CASSTPGKGRINTIHF. In DNA, the CDR3 is TGTGCCAGCAGTACCCCGGGGAAGGGGAGGATAAACACCATACATTTT.

The V call is TRBV12-3 or TRBV12-4, the J call TRBJ1-4; 8 bases match TRBD1. The CDR3 extends over 15 amino acids. Germline trimming cut 9 bases from V and 8 bases from J; bases unmatched to any gene: 14. The CDR3 is CASSQPDRVTEKLFF. The CDR3 DNA reads as TGTGCCAGTAGTCAACCGGACAGGGTAACGGAAAAACTGTTTTTT.

Notes on this clonotype: At one end the junction does not follow the germline gene, possibly because of a read error. The chain combines TRBV6-2 or TRBV6-3 with TRBJ1-5, with D tentatively TRBD1 (6 bases). CDR3 length: 13 amino acids. Germline V gives CDR1 MNHEY, CDR2 SVGEGT. The CDR3 DNA reads as TGTGCCAGCAGGTTCCCGCAGGGGCGAACCCAACATTTT. Translated: CASRFPQGRTQHF.

To note about this clonotype: Germline and junction disagree at one end, which may indicate a read error. This chain links TRBV28 with TRBJ2-2, with 7 bases identical to TRBD2. The CDR3 runs to 14 residues. Looked up from germline, CDR1 is MDHEN and CDR2 is SYDVKM. Here the CDR3 reads CASSVTSTTGELFF. Written as DNA, the CDR3 is TGTGCCAGCAGTGTGACTAGCACGACCGGGGAACTGTTTTTT.

This clonotype was seen a handful of times. This chain joins TRBV18 and TRBJ2-7; 8 nucleotides agree with TRBD1. Germline V CDR1 and CDR2: KGHSH, LQKENI. CDR3 length: 14 amino acids. Trimming at V came to 6 bases and at J to 4 bases, leaving 8 bases not matched to a gene. DNA for the CDR3: TGTGCCAGCTCTTCTCCCAGGGGGCGATACGAGCAGTACTTC. Translation gives CASSSPRGRYEQYF.

In the case of this clonotype: One end of the junction varies from germline; a read error may be responsible. The chain combines TRBV10-3 with TRBJ1-1, with unresolved D. This CDR3 contains 15 residues. Germline V gene sequence: CDR1 ENHRY, CDR2 SYGVKD. CDR3 DNA: TGTGCCATCAGTGAGAGGCGGATAGTTAACACTGGAGCTTTCTTT. It specifies CAISERRIVNTGAFF.

This clonotype was picked up one time. V and J are TRBV29-1 and TRBJ2-5; D perhaps matches TRBD2 (6 bases). CDR3 length equals 14 residues. CDR1 and CDR2 (germline): SQVTM, ANQGSEA. V lost 5 bases, J lost 2 bases, and 15 bases lay in between. Here the CDR3 reads CSVCSPGLQETQYF. The CDR3 nucleotides are TGCAGCGTTTGTAGCCCGGGACTTCAAGAGACCCAGTACTTC. Drawing the rest from reference TRBV29-1 and TRBJ2-5, the complete variable domain is SAVISQKPSRDICQRGTSLTIQCQVDSQVTMMFWYRQQPGQSLTLIATANQGSEATYESGFVIDKFPISRPNLTFSTLTVSNMSPEDSSIYLCSVCSPGLQETQYFGPGTRLLVL.

With respect to this clonotype: The CDR3 does not close with the conserved phenylalanine or tryptophan, likely indicating a read error. The J gene is TRBJ2-5, the V gene TRBV11-2; D gene uncertain. CDR1 SGHAT and CDR2 FQNNGV come from the germline V gene. The CDR3 loop spans 13 amino acids. The CDR3, as DNA: TGTACCAGCAGCTTACTTCTGGAAGAGACCCAGTACTTG. As protein: CTSSLLLEETQYL.

To note about this clonotype: A read error may produce the germline difference seen at one junction end. The V gene is TRBV11-2, the J gene TRBJ2-5, with D hard to call. Germline V CDR1 and CDR2: SGHAT, FQNNGV. The CDR3 spans 13 residues. In nucleotides, the CDR3 is TGCGCCAGCAGCTTAGTTCTGGATGAGACTCAGTACTTC. Translated, it gives CASSLVLDETQYF. Based on the CDR3 plus reference TRBV11-2 and TRBJ2-5, the full variable domain is EAGVAQSPRYKIIEKRQSVAFWCNPISGHATLYWYQQILGQGPKLLIQFQNNGVVDDSQLPKDRFSAERLKGVDSTLKIQPAKLEDSAVYLCASSLVLDETQYFGPGTRLLVL.

A word on this clonotype: An end of the junction differs from the germline gene, which may be a read error. V and J are TRBV6-6 and TRBJ2-5; the D is unclear. Germline V CDR1 and CDR2: MNHNY, SVGAGI (reference sequence). CDR3 length equals 11 residues. In DNA form, the CDR3 reads TGCGCCAGCAGTCAGGCTCAGACCCAGTACTTC. Protein product: CASSQAQTQYF.

Details on this clonotype: One junction end disagrees with the germline gene, perhaps due to a read error. The rearrangement joins TRBV5-1 to TRBJ1-3; D is perhaps TRBD1 (6 bases). Per the germline V gene, CDR1 is SGHRS and CDR2 is YFSETQ. This CDR3 comprises 15 residues. CDR3 in DNA: TGCCCCAGCAGCGTCGGGACAACCTCTGGAAACACCATATATTTT. Translation gives CPSSVGTTSGNTIYF.

With respect to this clonotype: The junction departs from germline at one end; a sequencing error may be responsible. The rearrangement uses TRBV4-2 and TRBJ1-1, with 7 bases that match TRBD1. Germline values: CDR1 LGHNA, CDR2 YNFKEQ. The CDR3 is 17 residues long. CDR3 region: CASTQEYRQGFWTETFF. In DNA, the CDR3 is TGTGCCAGCACCCAAGAGTACAGACAGGGTTTTTGGACTGAAACTTTCTTT.

To note about this clonotype: At one boundary the junction diverges from the germline segment, which might be a read error. This sequence joins TRBV6-2 or TRBV6-3 and TRBJ1-1, with a weak D call TRBD1 (5 bases). Germline CDR1 reads MNHEY; CDR2 reads SVGEGT. The CDR3 is 14 residues long. The CDR3 coding sequence is TGTGTCAGCGGTTGCCCAGGGCTGAACATTGAAGCTTTCTTT. Its protein is CVSGCPGLNIEAFF.

As concerns this clonotype: A much more abundant neighbour one base away suggests this may be a read error. The J gene is TRBJ2-3, the V gene TRBV24-1; D is uncertain. Germline assignment: CDR1 KGHDR and CDR2 SFDVKD. The CDR3 loop spans 16 amino acids. Trimming took off 5 bases at V and 2 bases at J, with 16 bases between the two ends. CDR3 sequence: CATSVLGTDLTDTQYF. The CDR3 nucleotides are TGTGCCACCAGTGTTTTAGGAACCGATCTCACAGATACGCAGTATTTT.

Worth noting for this clonotype: The CDR3 carries no conserved terminal phenylalanine or tryptophan, so it likely arises from a read error. The DNA is left out, because the CDR3 cannot be placed on it with certainty; the CDR3 is given as TCRdb lists it. V gene TRBV28 combines with J gene TRBJ2-7; the table assigns TRBD1, which was not confirmed against the DNA. Germline V lookup: CDR1 MDHEN, CDR2 SYDVKM. The CDR3 totals 15 residues, both ends included. The CDR3 loop is CASSKPGTPTYEQHL.

This clonotype was found once. The chain couples TRBV5-6 to TRBJ2-2, with TRBD1 identical over 10 bases. CDR3 length: 15 amino acids. CDR1 and CDR2 (germline): SGHDT, YYEEEE. Trimming cost V 5 bases and J 10 bases; bases outside gene matches: 11. The CDR3 DNA is TGTGCCAGCAGATCCGGGACAGGGGTGGCCGTGGAGCTGTTTTTT. This translates into CASRSGTGVAVELFF. The variable domain in full, with the rest retrieved from reference TRBV5-6 and TRBJ2-2, is DAGVTQSPTHLIKTRGQQVTLRCSPKSGHDTVSWYQQALGQGPQFIFQYYEEEERQRGNFPDRFSGHQFPNYSSELNVNALLLGDSALYLCASRSGTGVAVELFFGEGSRLTVL.

This clonotype was counted only a few times. This rearrangement joins TRBV11-2 to TRBJ1-2; 7 bases match TRBD1. J lost 13 bases, V lost 3 bases, and 17 bases had no gene match. Germline-derived CDR1 and CDR2 are SGHAT and FQNNGV. The CDR3 has 15 residues. CDR3 amino acids: CASSLAPGGLAGCTF. Written as DNA, the CDR3 is TGTGCCAGCAGCTTGGCTCCAGGGGGGTTGGCCGGATGCACCTTC.

With respect to this clonotype: The CDR3 does not end in the conserved phenylalanine or tryptophan, so this is likely a read error. The genes are TRBV15 and TRBJ2-7; D is perhaps TRBD1 (5 bases). Looked up from germline, CDR1 is LNHNV and CDR2 is YYDKDF (reference sequence). The CDR3 runs to 15 residues. The CDR3: CASSREDNYLYEQYS. The CDR3 DNA sequence: TGTGCCTCCAGCAGAGAGGACAATTACCTCTACGAGCAGTACTCC.

Comment on this clonotype: One end of the junction fails to match germline, which may point to a read error. This sequence joins TRBV11-2 and TRBJ2-3, with D possibly matching TRBD1 (5 bases). The CDR3 consists of 16 residues. Per the germline V gene, CDR1 is SGHAT and CDR2 is FQNNGV. The CDR3 here is CPSSRQPINPTDTQYF. CDR3 DNA: TGTCCCAGCAGCCGACAGCCCATCAACCCCACGGATACGCAGTATTTT.

This clonotype has only a few counts. CDR3 DNA: TGTGCCAGCAGCCCTTATAGCGGGAGGCAGTACAATGAGCAGTTCTTC. This gives the protein CASSPYSGRQYNEQFF. J is TRBJ2-1 and V is TRBV9; 10 bases fit TRBD2. CDR1 is SGDLS and CDR2 is YYNGEE in the germline V gene. V was pared by 4 bases and J by 4 bases, with 8 bases of the junction left unmatched. CDR3 size: 16 residues. Complete variable domain (other parts from reference TRBV9 and TRBJ2-1): DSGVTQTPKHLITATGQRVTLRCSPRSGDLSVYWYQQSLDQGLQFLIQYYNGEERAKGNILERFSAQQFPDLHSELNLSSLELGDSALYFCASSPYSGRQYNEQFFGPGTRLTVL.

This chain connects TRBV29-1 to TRBJ1-1; D gene ambiguous. V lost 5 bases and J lost 1, with 11 bases in between. Germline CDR1 is SQVTM and CDR2 is ANQGSEA. This CDR3 comprises 13 residues. CDR3 region: CSVSGGTNTEAFF. Here the CDR3 DNA reads TGCAGCGTTAGTGGAGGTACGAACACTGAAGCTTTCTTT.

This clonotype was seen ten or more times. The J gene is TRBJ2-7, the V gene TRBV30, with TRBD2 identical over 8 bases. This CDR3 comprises 15 residues. Germline lookup yields CDR1 GTSNPN and CDR2 SVGIG (reference sequence). V was pared by 2 bases and J by 3 bases, with 9 bases of the junction left unmatched. The CDR3 DNA reads TGTGCCTGGAGTCGAGGACTAGCCGCATACTACGAGCAGTACTTC. Its protein product is CAWSRGLAAYYEQYF.

For this clonotype: The junction departs from the called germline gene at one end, perhaps through a read error. The genes are TRBV6-2 or TRBV6-3 and TRBJ2-3; TRBD2 matches at 7 bases. Germline CDR1 is MNHEY and CDR2 is SVGEGT. This CDR3 has 15 amino acids. This chain's CDR3 is CASSYSASGEGTQYF. The CDR3 nucleotides read TGTGCGAGCAGTTACTCGGCTAGCGGAGAGGGTACGCAGTATTTT.

Remarks on this clonotype: One end of the junction does not line up with germline, which may come from a read error. V usage is TRBV5-4 and J usage is TRBJ2-1; 7 positions match TRBD1. Germline CDR1 and CDR2: SGHNT and YYREEE (reference sequence). The CDR3 runs to 13 residues. CDR3 protein: CASSLGQYNKQFF. The CDR3, as DNA: TGCGCCAGCAGCTTGGGACAGTACAATAAGCAGTTCTTC.